This TCR beta chain was found in a study of control samples from healthy donors and cancer patients. Germline V CDR1 and CDR2: MDHEN, SYDVKM. The CDR3 consists of 15 residues. V dropped 7 bases and J dropped 2 bases, with 17 bases sitting between them. Profiled with immunoSEQ multiplex PCR; TCRdb holds only in-frame clones, not every one. The sample includes 95,000 to 150,000 clones, 89% seen only once; the top ten take 40%. Sequencing was done on a sample of blood. This sequence was found in a man aged 45-65 years in good health. The chain carries TRBV28 and TRBJ1-2; D gene uncertain. The DNA for the CDR3 is TGTGCCAGCAAACCACAGCAATTTTTCAACTATGGCTACACCTTC. Protein sequence: CASKPQQFFNYGYTF.